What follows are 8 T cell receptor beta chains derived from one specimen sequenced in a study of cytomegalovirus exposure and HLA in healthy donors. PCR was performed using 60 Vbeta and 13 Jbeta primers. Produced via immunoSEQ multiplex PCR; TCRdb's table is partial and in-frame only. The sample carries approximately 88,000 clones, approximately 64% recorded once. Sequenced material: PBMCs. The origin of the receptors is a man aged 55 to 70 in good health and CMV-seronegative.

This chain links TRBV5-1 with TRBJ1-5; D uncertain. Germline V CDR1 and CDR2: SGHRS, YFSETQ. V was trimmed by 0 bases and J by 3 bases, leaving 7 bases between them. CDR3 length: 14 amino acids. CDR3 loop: CASSLGRNNQPQHF. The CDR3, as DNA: TGCGCCAGCAGCTTGGGCAGAAACAATCAGCCCCAGCATTTT.

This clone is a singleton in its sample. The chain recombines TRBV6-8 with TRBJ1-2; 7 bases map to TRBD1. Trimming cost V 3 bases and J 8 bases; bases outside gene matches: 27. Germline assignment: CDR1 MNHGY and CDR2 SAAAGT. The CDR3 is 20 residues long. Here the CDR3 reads CASSYFRADNRDRKGEGYTF. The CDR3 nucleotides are TGTGCCAGCAGTTATTTCCGCGCTGATAATCGGGACAGAAAAGGGGAGGGCTACACCTTC.

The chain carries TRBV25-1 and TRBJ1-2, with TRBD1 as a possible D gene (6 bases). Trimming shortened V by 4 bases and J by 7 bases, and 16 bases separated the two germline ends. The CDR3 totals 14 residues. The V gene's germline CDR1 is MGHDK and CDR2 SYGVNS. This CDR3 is CASSVTTGRGGYTF. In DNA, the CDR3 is TGTGCCAGCAGTGTCACAACAGGGCGTGGTGGCTACACCTTC.

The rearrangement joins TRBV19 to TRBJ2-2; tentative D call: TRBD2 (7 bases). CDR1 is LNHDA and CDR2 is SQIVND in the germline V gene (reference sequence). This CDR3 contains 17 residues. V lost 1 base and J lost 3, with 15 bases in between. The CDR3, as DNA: TGTGCCAGTAGTATAGTTCGGGGGGCGTCGGACACCGGGGAGCTGTTTTTT. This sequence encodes CASSIVRGASDTGELFF.

The CDR3 reads CASVSRTGGFGYTF. CDR3 bases: TGTGCCAGTGTGTCAAGGACAGGGGGCTTTGGCTACACCTTC. The J gene is TRBJ1-2, the V gene TRBV19; 11 bases agree with TRBD1. Germline V CDR1 and CDR2: LNHDA, SQIVND (reference sequence). With 8 bases clipped from V and 7 bases from J, the junction kept 9 bases outside the gene matches. The CDR3 length is 14 residues.

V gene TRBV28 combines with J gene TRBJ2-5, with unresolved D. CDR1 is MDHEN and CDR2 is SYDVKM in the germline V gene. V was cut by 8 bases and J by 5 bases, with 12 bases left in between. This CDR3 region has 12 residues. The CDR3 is CASGPIKETQYF. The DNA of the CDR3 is TGTGCCAGCGGCCCCATTAAGGAGACCCAGTACTTC.

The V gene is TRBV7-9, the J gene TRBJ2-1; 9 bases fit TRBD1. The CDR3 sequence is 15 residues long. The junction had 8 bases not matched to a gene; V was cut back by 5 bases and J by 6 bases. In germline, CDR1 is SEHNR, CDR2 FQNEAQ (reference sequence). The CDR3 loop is CASSAGQGIFNEQFF. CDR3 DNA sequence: TGTGCCAGCAGCGCGGGACAGGGAATTTTCAATGAGCAGTTCTTC.

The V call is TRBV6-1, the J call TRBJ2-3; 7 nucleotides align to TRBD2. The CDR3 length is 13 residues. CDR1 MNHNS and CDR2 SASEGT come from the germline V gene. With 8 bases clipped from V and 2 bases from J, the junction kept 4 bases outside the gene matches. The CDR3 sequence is CASGRDYTDTQYF. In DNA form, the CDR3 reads TGTGCCAGCGGCCGGGACTACACAGATACGCAGTATTTT.